The rows below give T cell receptor beta chains drawn from one sample of a study of T cells in Graves' hyperthyroidism and ophthalmopathy. TCRdb re-derived calls from the multiplex PCR reads in MiXCR, one entry per CDR3 protein. The table has hundreds of thousands of distinct CDR3 sequences, 18% seen once. The sequencing sample was made of blood. Source of these receptors: a woman aged 45-59 years with Graves' hyperthyroidism that later progressed to Graves' ophthalmopathy. The CDR3 runs from the conserved cysteine through the conserved F or W. D genes are given only for firm matches. Expanded clones are given a class, and other clones once, few, many or no size at all.

>few|TRBJ1-2|-|TRBV6-1
CASSDSGHFKGHGYTF
TGTGCCAGCAGTGACTCGGGGCATTTCAAAGGCCATGGCTACACCTTC
>many|TRBJ1-1|TRBD1|TRBV20-1
CSASPGGYTEAFF
TGCAGTGCTAGTCCAGGGGGGTACACTGAAGCTTTCTTT
>many|TRBJ1-1|-|TRBV15
CATSRDWSGGVDTEAFF
TGTGCCACCAGCAGAGATTGGTCCGGGGGCGTTGACACTGAAGCTTTCTTT
>-|TRBJ2-3|-|TRBV29-1
CSVEDLGAEGTDTQYF
TGCAGCGTTGAAGATTTGGGCGCCGAAGGCACAGATACGCAGTATTTT
>-|TRBJ1-5|TRBD1|TRBV20-1
CSAGTGQANQPQHF
TGCAGTGCGGGAACTGGACAGGCCAATCAGCCCCAGCATTTT
>few|TRBJ1-2|-|TRBV12-3/TRBV12-4
CASSHTRAPNYGYTF
TGTGCCAGCAGTCACACCCGGGCCCCTAACTATGGCTACACCTTC
>-|TRBJ2-7|-|TRBV3-1
CASSFYQGEQYF
TGTGCCAGCAGCTTTTATCAGGGCGAGCAGTACTTC
>-|TRBJ2-3|-|TRBV25-1
CASSTGGTPGDTQYF
TGTGCCAGCAGTACGGGGGGCACCCCAGGAGATACGCAGTATTTT
>few|TRBJ2-5|TRBD1|TRBV7-8
CASSFSGRGLGETQYF
TGTGCCAGCAGCTTTTCGGGCAGGGGGCTGGGAGAGACCCAGTACTTC
>many|TRBJ2-7|TRBD2|TRBV6-1
CASSLTSGELLYEQYF
TGTGCCAGCAGTTTGACTAGCGGGGAGCTTTTATACGAGCAGTACTTC
>many|TRBJ2-1|-|TRBV3-1
CASSQGGHNNEQFF
TGTGCCAGCAGCCAAGGTGGACACAACAATGAGCAGTTCTTC
>many|TRBJ1-1|-|TRBV7-2
CASSRLADSEAFF
TGTGCCAGCAGCCGCCTTGCCGACAGTGAAGCTTTCTTT
>few|TRBJ1-2|-|TRBV5-1
CASSLSLTNYGYTF
TGCGCCAGCAGCTTGAGTCTTACTAACTATGGCTACACCTTC
>few|TRBJ1-5|-|TRBV20-1
CSAWTGSQHF
TGCAGTGCGTGGACGGGGTCCCAGCATTTT
>few|TRBJ1-3|-|TRBV7-2
CASSLRLGHSGNTIYF
TGTGCCAGCAGCTTAAGGCTGGGGCACTCTGGAAACACCATATATTTT
>few|TRBJ1-5|-|TRBV20-1
CSAPIGDQPQHF
TGCAGTGCTCCTATAGGGGATCAGCCCCAGCATTTT
>many|TRBJ2-3|-|TRBV3-1
CASSQDPRMGTDTQYF
TGTGCCAGCAGCCAAGATCCCCGGATGGGCACAGATACGCAGTATTTT
>few|TRBJ1-1|-|TRBV7-9
CASSLAGRVVAYTEAFF
TGTGCCAGCAGCTTAGCCGGCAGGGTGGTTGCGTACACTGAAGCTTTCTTT
>many|TRBJ2-5|-|TRBV3-1
CASSPRGTGETQYF
TGTGCCAGCAGCCCGAGGGGGACGGGGGAGACCCAGTACTTC
>few|TRBJ1-3|-|TRBV7-8
CASSRYAGAISGNTIYF
TGTGCCAGCAGCCGGTATGCAGGAGCCATCTCTGGAAACACCATATATTTT
>many|TRBJ2-1|-|TRBV3-1
CASSYGSEQFF
TGTGCCAGTTCCTACGGTAGCGAGCAGTTCTTC
>few|TRBJ2-1|-|TRBV12-3/TRBV12-4
CATHSGDNEQFF
TGTGCCACACATAGCGGAGACAATGAGCAGTTCTTC
>many|TRBJ1-2|TRBD1|TRBV2
CASGEYRGGYGYTF
TGTGCCAGCGGAGAATACAGGGGGGGCTATGGCTACACCTTC
>-|TRBJ2-1|-|TRBV3-1
CASSPGTLGDEQFF
TGTGCCAGCAGCCCGGGGACATTAGGCGATGAGCAGTTCTTC
>few|TRBJ1-4|-|TRBV6-1
CASRDGGFNEKLFF
TGTGCCAGCAGAGACGGGGGGTTTAATGAAAAACTGTTTTTT
>few|TRBJ1-4|TRBD1|TRBV6-1
CASRTTGTGLEKLFF
TGTGCCAGCAGAACCACCGGGACAGGGTTGGAAAAACTGTTTTTT
>few|TRBJ2-1|TRBD1|TRBV7-3
CASSPDRGEGAEQFF
TGTGCCAGCAGCCCTGACAGGGGGGAGGGGGCTGAGCAGTTCTTC
>many|TRBJ1-2|-|TRBV30
CGIGQTSYGYTF
TGTGGGATTGGGCAGACATCTTATGGCTACACCTTC
>-|TRBJ1-1|TRBD1|TRBV18
CASSPAGTGGTEAFF
TGTGCCAGCTCACCGGCCGGGACAGGAGGTACTGAAGCTTTCTTT
>-|TRBJ2-2|TRBD2|TRBV12-3/TRBV12-4
CASILTSGGSGELFF
TGTGCCAGCATCCTGACTAGCGGGGGAAGCGGGGAGCTGTTTTTT
>once|TRBJ2-1|TRBD1|TRBV6-1
CASSKNRDRAYNEQFF
TGTGCCAGCAGTAAGAACCGGGACAGGGCATACAATGAACAGTTCTTC
>many|TRBJ2-5|TRBD1|TRBV12-3/TRBV12-4
CASSPRDRGLETQYF
TGTGCCAGCAGTCCCCGGGACAGGGGTTTGGAGACCCAGTACTTC
>few|TRBJ2-1|-|TRBV6-9
CASSYLISQGALSYNEQFF
TGTGCCAGCAGTTACCTAATAAGCCAGGGAGCGCTCTCCTACAATGAGCAGTTCTTC
>many|TRBJ2-5|TRBD2|TRBV7-8
CASSLVMGLAENYQETQYF
TGTGCCAGCAGCTTAGTGATGGGACTAGCGGAAAACTACCAAGAGACCCAGTACTTC
>few|TRBJ2-2|TRBD1|TRBV30
CAWAPGQGLAGELFF
TGTGCCTGGGCCCCGGGACAGGGTTTGGCCGGGGAGCTGTTTTTT
>few|TRBJ2-2|TRBD1|TRBV29-1
CSAGTGGTGELFF
TGCAGCGCCGGGACAGGGGGAACCGGGGAGCTGTTTTTT
>few|TRBJ1-5|TRBD1|TRBV29-1
CSATTGWGGNQPQHF
TGCAGCGCTACGACAGGGTGGGGGGGCAATCAGCCCCAGCATTTT
>few|TRBJ2-1|TRBD1|TRBV6-1
CASRDRGTYNEQFF
TGTGCCAGCAGGGACAGGGGCACGTACAATGAGCAGTTCTTC
>few|TRBJ1-4|TRBD1|TRBV20-1
CSARGAGTGNEKLFF
TGCAGTGCTAGAGGGGCCGGGACAGGCAATGAAAAACTGTTTTTT
>-|TRBJ1-4|-|TRBV5-1
CASSPGTGEKLFF
TGCGCCAGCAGCCCCGGGACTGGCGAAAAACTGTTTTTT
>many|TRBJ2-1|TRBD2|TRBV5-1
CASSPGTSFNEQFF
TGCGCCAGCAGCCCCGGGACTAGCTTCAATGAGCAGTTCTTC
>many|TRBJ1-5|-|TRBV6-2/TRBV6-3
CASSGGKSHDNQPQHF
TGTGCCAGCAGTGGCGGGAAATCCCATGACAATCAGCCCCAGCATTTT
>-|TRBJ2-7|TRBD2|TRBV20-1
CSAPKAAGGYSYYEQYF
TGCAGTGCCCCTAAGGCAGCGGGGGGTTACTCTTACTACGAGCAGTACTTC
>many|TRBJ1-1|-|TRBV12-3/TRBV12-4
CASRGRGNTEAFF
TGTGCCAGCAGGGGACGGGGGAACACTGAAGCTTTCTTT
>-|TRBJ2-1|TRBD1|TRBV11-3
CASSHTGGSGNEQFF
TGTGCCAGCAGCCATACAGGGGGATCTGGGAATGAGCAGTTCTTC
>few|TRBJ1-6|-|TRBV27
CASSPGARGNSPLHF
TGTGCCAGCAGCCCTGGGGCCAGGGGAAATTCACCCCTCCACTTT
>-|TRBJ1-5|-|TRBV5-8
CASSPGAISNQPQHF
TGTGCCAGCAGCCCCGGGGCAATTAGCAATCAGCCCCAGCATTTT
>many|TRBJ2-2|TRBD2|TRBV20-1
CSARGGWAGELFF
TGCAGTGCCCGGGGGGGCTGGGCCGGGGAGCTGTTTTTT
>few|TRBJ2-2|TRBD1|TRBV12-3/TRBV12-4
CASISPPGTGGGGTGELFF
TGTGCCAGCATTTCTCCTCCCGGGACAGGGGGCGGAGGCACCGGGGAGCTGTTTTTT
>many|TRBJ1-6|-|TRBV30
CALEISTDSPLHF
TGTGCCTTGGAAATCTCAACGGATTCACCCCTCCACTTT
>-|TRBJ2-5|-|TRBV18
CASSPEWGAFQETQYF
TGTGCCAGCTCACCAGAATGGGGGGCCTTTCAAGAGACCCAGTACTTC
>few|TRBJ2-7|TRBD2|TRBV11-2
CASSLDQAGGSYEQYF
TGTGCCAGCAGCTTAGATCAAGCGGGAGGATCCTACGAGCAGTACTTC
>few|TRBJ1-5|TRBD1|TRBV7-9
CASSLVTGQGRNQPQHF
TGTGCCAGCAGCTTAGTGACAGGACAGGGACGCAATCAGCCCCAGCATTTT
>-|TRBJ2-1|TRBD2|TRBV7-6
CTSSLGRGGGYEQFF
TGTACCAGCAGCTTAGGGCGGGGGGGCGGTTATGAGCAGTTCTTC
>-|TRBJ1-6|-|TRBV7-9
CASSLGTAASDNSPLHF
TGTGCCAGCAGCTTAGGGACCGCCGCTTCTGATAATTCACCCCTCCACTTT
>-|TRBJ1-6|TRBD1|TRBV13
CASSLETGVFRSPLHF
TGTGCCAGCAGCTTAGAGACAGGGGTTTTTAGGTCACCCCTCCACTTT
>-|TRBJ2-1|-|TRBV28
CASTDRAGLNNEQFF
TGTGCCAGCACGGATCGGGCGGGTTTGAACAATGAGCAGTTCTTC